This T cell receptor beta chain is from a study of T-cell memory formation after mild COVID-19. Study-wide results and limits: Some clones that responded turned up in pre-infection memory, which suggests that cross-reactive memory joined in. Mostly located in CM and EM were contracting CD4+ clones, with contracting CD8+ clones located in EMRA.

This clonotype was observed a few times. Its antigen remains unidentified. Per germline, CDR1 MNHEY and CDR2 SVGEGT. The CDR3 loop spans 13 amino acids. The V end was cut by 2 bases, the J end by 4 bases, with 8 bases between. TCR alpha and TCR beta cDNA libraries carrying sample barcodes and UMIs were produced by 5'RACE using constant-segment primers. In TCRdb, the 5' RACE reads were re-called with MiXCR into one record per CDR3 protein. Of more than 300,000 distinct CDR3 sequences listed, roughly 13% are singletons. The sequence came from a man aged 18 to 35 who had mild COVID-19 (a few samples of this study predate the infection). Cell type and time point are not known. This chain joins TRBV6-2 or TRBV6-3 and TRBJ1-1; possibly TRBD1 for D (5 bases). Source material: PBMCs or a T cell subset sorted from them (not recorded which). The CDR3 DNA is TGTGCCAGCAGTTACCAGGGTTTCACTGAAGCTTTCTTT. Translating gives CASSYQGFTEAFF.